One sample yielded the 30 T cell receptor beta chains listed below, sequenced in a study of Ad26.COV2.S vaccination and SARS-CoV-2 variants. TCRdb's table, derived via immunoSEQ multiplex PCR, lists solely in-frame clones and lacks some. The sample contains about 97,000 clones, 60% to 85% of which appear only once. The sequencing used peripheral blood, collected after recovery from COVID-19. The receptors stem from a human donor who had recovered from COVID-19.

The J gene is TRBJ2-1, the V gene TRBV29-1, with 8 bases lining up with TRBD2. The CDR3 consists of 15 residues. The J segment lost 4 bases and the V segment lost 5 bases, leaving 10 bases of the junction unmatched. CDR1 and CDR2 from the germline V gene are SQVTM and ANQGSEA. The CDR3, as DNA: TGCAGCGTTTCTACCGGGGGGGGTACTTACAATGAGCAGTTCTTC. Its translation: CSVSTGGGTYNEQFF.

This clone was observed a handful of times. The rearrangement links TRBV3-1 (or the pseudogene TRBV3-2) to TRBJ2-2; a weak D match, TRBD1 (6 bases). The CDR3 covers 16 residues. Germline lookup yields CDR1 LGHDT and CDR2 YNNKEL (reference sequence). V was shortened by 4 bases and J by 7 bases, with 19 bases between the two germline ends. The DNA for the CDR3 is TGTGCCAGCAGCCTCCAGGGGAAGGCACCGGTCGGGGAGCTGTTTTTT. Encoded protein: CASSLQGKAPVGELFF.

This clone was seen a few times. J is TRBJ1-4 and V is TRBV4-1; D unresolved. The germline V gene has CDR1 MGHRA and CDR2 YSYEKL. CDR3 size: 12 residues. The germline V and J ends were trimmed by 3 bases and 8 bases, with 7 bases remaining between them. The CDR3 DNA follows: TGCGCCAGCAGCCACCTTGAAGAAAAACTGTTTTTT. Its translation is CASSHLEEKLFF.

This clone was found once. This sequence joins TRBV6-1 and TRBJ2-3; D gene uncertain. CDR3 size: 14 residues. Germline CDR1 and CDR2: MNHNS and SASEGT. Trimming removed 2 bases at V and 5 bases at J, with 11 bases between. CDR3 DNA sequence: TGTGCCAGCAGTGAAATCGGCAGAGGAGATACGCAGTATTTT. It translates to CASSEIGRGDTQYF.

This chain uses TRBV5-7 with TRBJ1-5; D unclear. Being an ORF, TRBV5-7 has a function that is uncertain. Trimming shortened V by 2 bases and J by 2 bases, and 17 bases separated the two germline ends. This CDR3 region has 17 residues. CDR3: CASSFRPPARRNQPQHF. The CDR3 nucleotides read TGTGCCAGCAGCTTCAGACCTCCGGCTAGGCGCAATCAGCCCCAGCATTTT.

This chain uses TRBV4-2 with TRBJ1-5; a weak D match, TRBD1 (5 bases). Germline-derived CDR1 and CDR2 are LGHNA and YNFKEQ. The length of the CDR3 is 16 residues. Trimming took off 0 bases at V and 6 bases at J, with 15 bases between the two ends. CDR3 sequence (DNA): TGTGCCAGCAGCCAAGAAGGAGGCACGAGGGGTCAGCCCCAGCATTTT. Protein sequence: CASSQEGGTRGQPQHF.

Here the CDR3 reads CASRQGTYNEQFF. The CDR3, as DNA: TGTGCCAGCCGACAGGGGACCTACAATGAGCAGTTCTTC. The gene calls are TRBV2 and TRBJ2-1; 8 bases are shared with TRBD1. Looked up from germline, CDR1 is SNHLY and CDR2 is FYNNEI. The J segment lost 2 bases and the V segment lost 8 bases, leaving 2 bases of the junction unmatched. The CDR3 extends over 13 amino acids. The entire variable domain, with the rest obtained from reference TRBV2 and TRBJ2-1, is as follows: EPEVTQTPSHQVTQMGQEVILRCVPISNHLYFYWYRQILGQKVEFLVSFYNNEISEKSEIFDDQFSVERPDGSNFTLKIRSTKLEDSAMYFCASRQGTYNEQFFGPGTRLTVL.

The chain joins TRBV3-1 (or the pseudogene TRBV3-2) to TRBJ1-3; TRBD1 agrees at 7 bases. After removal of 1 base from V and 4 bases from J, the junction contained 7 bases not matched to a gene. The CDR3 consists of 16 residues. CDR1 and CDR2 from the germline V gene are LGHDT and YNNKEL (reference sequence). The CDR3 here is CASSQGLRGLGNTIYF. The CDR3 nucleotides read TGTGCCAGCAGCCAAGGATTAAGGGGGCTCGGAAACACCATATATTTT.

The V call is TRBV2, the J call TRBJ2-7; D might be TRBD2 (5 bases). Trimming left V 6 bases short and J 5 bases short, with 11 bases between. This CDR3 spans 12 amino acids. Germline CDR1 and CDR2: SNHLY and FYNNEI. The DNA of the CDR3 is TGTGCCAGCAGCCCCGGGCGGGACGAGCAGTACTTC. This encodes CASSPGRDEQYF.

The rearrangement links TRBV28 to TRBJ2-7, with 12 bases fitting TRBD2. CDR1 is MDHEN and CDR2 is SYDVKM in the germline V gene. The CDR3 extends over 17 amino acids. V shed 3 bases, J shed 0 bases, and the junction held 6 bases outside the gene matches. CDR3 loop: CASSLRTSGDSSYEQYF. Written as DNA, the CDR3 is TGTGCCAGCAGTTTGAGGACTAGCGGGGACAGCTCCTACGAGCAGTACTTC.

The chain carries TRBV28 and TRBJ2-1; D perhaps matches TRBD2 (7 bases). This CDR3 has 15 residues. V shed 8 bases and J shed 5 bases, with 19 bases lying between them. CDR1 and CDR2 from the germline V gene are MDHEN and SYDVKM. CDR3 coding DNA: TGTGCCAGCGTAGGGAGGGGGTACTTGGACAATGAGCAGTTCTTC. This gives the protein CASVGRGYLDNEQFF. The full variable domain, in which reference TRBV28 and TRBJ2-1 provide the parts outside the CDR3, is DVKVTQSSRYLVKRTGEKVFLECVQDMDHENMFWYRQDPGLGLRLIYFSYDVKMKEKGDIPEGYSVSREKKERFSLILESASTNQTSMYLCASVGRGYLDNEQFFGPGTRLTVL.

This clone showed up just a few times. This sequence joins TRBV4-3 and TRBJ2-6; D may be TRBD1 (5 bases). Per germline, CDR1 LGHNA and CDR2 YSLEER. This CDR3 is built from 17 residues. The V gene lost 1 base and the J gene lost 0 bases, with 10 bases spanning the gap. CDR3: CASSQGTTTSGANVLTF. For the CDR3, the DNA is TGCGCCAGCAGCCAAGGGACAACTACCTCTGGGGCCAACGTCCTGACTTTC.

The V and J genes are TRBV24-1 and TRBJ2-1, with 7 bases identical to TRBD1. The CDR3 is made up of 12 amino acids. Germline CDR1 KGHDR, CDR2 SFDVKD. J was trimmed by 7 bases and V by 7 bases; bases with no gene match: 3. CDR3 DNA: TGTGCCACCAGCGTCAGGGGGAATGAGCAGTTCTTC. Protein: CATSVRGNEQFF.

The chain joins TRBV5-1 to TRBJ2-2, with D perhaps TRBD1 (5 bases). Germline assignment: CDR1 SGHRS and CDR2 YFSETQ. The CDR3 covers 15 residues. V shed 0 bases and J shed 6 bases, with 12 bases lying between them. CDR3 in amino acids: CASSLAGFVPGELFF. Here the CDR3 DNA reads TGCGCCAGCAGCTTGGCAGGGTTTGTTCCCGGGGAGCTGTTTTTT.

In this sample, this clone is medium-sized. The genes are TRBV27 and TRBJ2-7; tentatively, D is TRBD1 (6 bases). The CDR3 is made up of 13 amino acids. The germline V and J ends were trimmed by 5 bases and 3 bases, with 11 bases remaining between them. Germline lookup yields CDR1 MNHEY and CDR2 SMNVEV (reference sequence). The CDR3 DNA is TGTGCCAGCAGTCCCGGACAGAGCTACGAGCAGTACTTC. Protein sequence: CASSPGQSYEQYF.

The chain has TRBV9 and TRBJ1-6, with D possibly matching TRBD1 (5 bases). V was clipped by 0 bases and J by 9 bases, with 10 bases between them. The CDR3 sequence is 14 residues long. The V gene's germline CDR1 is SGDLS and CDR2 YYNGEE. This CDR3 reads CASSVEGVSSPLHF. The CDR3 DNA follows: TGTGCCAGCAGCGTAGAAGGGGTTTCTTCACCCCTCCACTTT.

This chain connects TRBV12-3 or TRBV12-4 to TRBJ1-1; 7 nucleotides align to TRBD1. The CDR3 consists of 12 residues. V dropped 10 bases and J dropped 11; count of bases not matched to a gene: 13. In DNA, the CDR3 is TGTGCCACCCTATACTACAGGGGTAAGGCTTTCTTT. This translates into CATLYYRGKAFF.

V and J are TRBV27 and TRBJ1-1; possible D gene TRBD1, 6 bases. The V and J ends lost 8 bases and 6 bases respectively, with 25 bases between them. This CDR3 is built from 16 residues. The germline V gene has CDR1 MNHEY and CDR2 SMNVEV (reference sequence). The CDR3 DNA follows: TGTGCCAGCCGTGGTCTCCACATGGGGGGCGTTTCTGAAGCTTTCTTT. The encoded protein is CASRGLHMGGVSEAFF.

The V gene is TRBV2, the J gene TRBJ2-7, with 10 bases that match TRBD1. V trimming: 4 bases; J trimming: 3 bases; junction bases outside the gene matches: 0. The germline V gene has CDR1 SNHLY and CDR2 FYNNEI. The CDR3 totals 13 residues. CDR3: CASSGTGGYEQYF. The DNA of the CDR3 is TGTGCCAGCAGTGGGACAGGGGGCTACGAGCAGTACTTC. Full variable domain (remainder filled in from reference TRBV2 and TRBJ2-7): EPEVTQTPSHQVTQMGQEVILRCVPISNHLYFYWYRQILGQKVEFLVSFYNNEISEKSEIFDDQFSVERPDGSNFTLKIRSTKLEDSAMYFCASSGTGGYEQYFGPGTRLTVT.

CDR3 sequence reads: CASSPDRGSYNEQFF. Here the CDR3 DNA reads TGCGCCAGCAGCCCGGACAGGGGGTCCTACAATGAGCAGTTCTTC. V and J are TRBV4-3 and TRBJ2-1, with 10 bases that match TRBD1. The CDR3 consists of 15 residues. The germline gives CDR1 LGHNA, CDR2 YSLEER. J lost 1 base, V lost 4 bases, and 1 base had no gene match.

The V and J genes are TRBV6-6 and TRBJ1-6, with D maybe TRBD1 (6 bases). CDR1 and CDR2 from the germline V gene are MNHNY and SVGAGI (reference sequence). V was trimmed by 6 bases and J by 7 bases, leaving 10 bases between them. CDR3 length: 13 amino acids. In DNA, the CDR3 is TGTGCCAGCAGCACGGACAGAAATTCACCCCTCCACTTT. Translation: CASSTDRNSPLHF.

Concerning this clone itself: Distinct nucleotide sequences in the sample also encode this CDR3. The chain couples TRBV6-5 to TRBJ1-2; no reliable D call. Germline CDR1 MNHEY, CDR2 SVGAGI. The CDR3 is 12 amino acids. The ends were cut back, 0 bases at V and 6 bases at J, with 5 bases in the middle. DNA for the CDR3: TGTGCCAGCAGTTACTCGGGTCATGGCTACACCTTC. Encoded protein: CASSYSGHGYTF.

This clone was recorded many times. The DNA for the CDR3 is TGTGCCAGCAGCTCGACAAGATGGGACAGGAGCGATCAGCCCCAGCATTTT. Translation gives CASSSTRWDRSDQPQHF. The chain carries TRBV7-9 and TRBJ1-5, with 8 bases fitting TRBD1. V gave up 4 bases and J gave up 5 bases; unmatched junction bases: 13. The germline CDR1 and CDR2 sequences are SEHNR and FQNEAQ (reference sequence). This CDR3 has 17 residues. Full variable domain (rest looked up from reference TRBV7-9 and TRBJ1-5): DTGVSQNPRHKITKRGQNVTFRCDPISEHNRLYWYRQTLGQGPEFLTYFQNEAQLEKSRLLSDRFSAERPKGSFSTLEIQRTEQGDSAMYLCASSSTRWDRSDQPQHFGDGTRLSIL.

This clone occurred once. This sequence joins TRBV6-2 or TRBV6-3 and TRBJ1-2; TRBD1 matches 10 bases. The CDR3 runs to 14 residues. Germline lookup yields CDR1 MNHEY and CDR2 SVGEGT. V trimming: 2 bases; J trimming: 4 bases; junction bases outside the gene matches: 1. The CDR3 DNA follows: TGTGCCAGCAGTTACGACAGGGGGCTCTATGGCTACACCTTC. Translating it yields CASSYDRGLYGYTF.

This clone showed up just a few times. The chain links TRBV19 to TRBJ2-5, with TRBD1 matching 10 bases. This CDR3 spans 15 amino acids. Germline V lookup: CDR1 LNHDA, CDR2 SQIVND (reference sequence). Unmatched junction bases numbered 10, after V lost 8 bases and J lost 4 bases. The CDR3 loop reads CASSTGTGARETQYF. The DNA for the CDR3 is TGTGCCAGTTCAACCGGGACAGGGGCCCGAGAGACCCAGTACTTC.

The chain is built from TRBV6-5 and TRBJ2-4; TRBD1 agrees at 10 bases. The junction had 12 bases not matched to a gene; V was cut back by 10 bases and J by 6 bases. There are 15 residues in the CDR3. In germline, CDR1 is MNHEY, CDR2 SVGAGI. CDR3 in DNA: TGTGCCACTGACGAGGACAGGGGGATAGTAAACATTCAGTACTTC. Amino acids: CATDEDRGIVNIQYF.

The V gene is TRBV11-2, the J gene TRBJ1-5; D unresolved. Between the trimmed V and J ends, which lost 5 bases and 2 bases, there was a span of 10 bases. The CDR3 runs to 14 residues. The germline gives CDR1 SGHAT, CDR2 FQNNGV. The CDR3 DNA follows: TGTGCCAGCAGCCTTAGTGACGGCAATCAGCCCCAGCATTTT. Its protein is CASSLSDGNQPQHF.

This clone occurred a few times. The chain recombines TRBV6-2 or TRBV6-3 with TRBJ1-2; 8 bases are a match to TRBD1. Losses at the gene ends were 5 bases for V and 8 bases for J; bases not matched to a gene: 19. Germline loops: CDR1 MNHEY, CDR2 SVGEGT. This CDR3 spans 17 amino acids. The chain's CDR3 is CASSRPNLNQGAGGYTF. The CDR3 coding sequence is TGTGCCAGCAGTCGTCCCAACCTGAACCAGGGGGCCGGGGGCTACACCTTC.

This clone has only one observation. This rearrangement joins TRBV18 to TRBJ1-6; 7 bases match TRBD1. CDR1 and CDR2 (germline): KGHSH, LQKENI. The CDR3 contains 15 residues. The V gene end was trimmed by 2 bases and the J gene end by 6 bases; junction bases not matched to a gene: 4. The chain's CDR3 is CASSPGQVINSPLHF. CDR3 sequence (DNA): TGTGCCAGCTCACCAGGACAGGTGATTAATTCACCCCTCCACTTT.

The gene calls are TRBV6-5 and TRBJ1-5; TRBD1 agrees at 8 bases. Germline assignment: CDR1 MNHEY and CDR2 SVGAGI. V lost 8 bases, J lost 3 bases, and 6 bases stayed unmatched. This CDR3 spans 14 amino acids. This chain's CDR3 is CASGKTGVNQPQHF. As DNA, the CDR3 is TGTGCCAGCGGAAAGACAGGGGTCAATCAGCCCCAGCATTTT.